This is a list of T cell receptor beta chains from one sample in a study of early stage breast cancer tumors. The data were produced by immunoSEQ multiplex PCR, yet TCRdb's version contains in-frame clones alone and is incomplete. This table has 50,000 or so clones, 83% appearing once. The sequenced material came from blood. All receptors derive from a person aged 50-59 years with breast cancer. Both conserved end residues are part of each CDR3. The order of the fields is J gene, clone size, D gene, V gene, CDR3 protein, CDR3 DNA. The D gene is left open where the match is weak. Size is omitted from some rows. Given values are once, few, many or a class for expanded clones.

J: TRBJ1-1
size: NA
D: TRBD1
V: TRBV6-5
CDR3: CASSSQGAVTEAFF
DNA: TGTGCCAGCAGTTCACAGGGGGCTGTAACTGAAGCTTTCTTT

J: TRBJ1-2
size: NA
D: NA
V: TRBV19
CDR3: CASSIEGYGYTF
DNA: TGTGCCAGTAGTATAGAGGGCTATGGCTACACCTTC

J: TRBJ2-3
size: once
D: NA
V: TRBV11-2
CDR3: CASSLVGGRGGLGDTQYF
DNA: TGTGCCAGCAGCTTAGTAGGGGGTCGGGGTGGTCTGGGAGATACGCAGTATTTT

J: TRBJ1-1
size: NA
D: NA
V: TRBV6-6
CDR3: CASSYSHANTEAFF
DNA: TGTGCCAGCAGTTACTCCCACGCTAACACTGAAGCTTTCTTT

J: TRBJ2-7
size: NA
D: TRBD1
V: TRBV5-6
CDR3: CASSPGQGAYEQYF
DNA: TGTGCCAGCAGTCCGGGACAGGGGGCCTACGAGCAGTACTTC

J: TRBJ2-7
size: NA
D: TRBD2
V: TRBV7-8
CDR3: CASSLFAGENYEQYF
DNA: TGTGCCAGCAGCTTATTCGCGGGAGAGAACTACGAGCAGTACTTC

J: TRBJ1-5
size: NA
D: NA
V: TRBV28
CDR3: CASSPQEDQPQHF
DNA: TGTGCCAGCAGTCCTCAGGAGGATCAGCCCCAGCATTTT

J: TRBJ1-1
size: NA
D: NA
V: TRBV14
CDR3: CASSRRNTEAFF
DNA: TGTGCCAGCAGCCGAAGGAACACTGAAGCTTTCTTT

J: TRBJ2-1
size: few
D: NA
V: TRBV5-4
CDR3: CASSGDNEQFF
DNA: TGTGCCAGCAGCGGCGACAATGAGCAGTTCTTC

J: TRBJ2-5
size: NA
D: TRBD2
V: TRBV4-1
CDR3: CASSQDGGGSAETQYF
DNA: TGCGCCAGCAGCCAAGATGGGGGGGGATCGGCGGAGACCCAGTACTTC

J: TRBJ2-1
size: NA
D: NA
V: TRBV28
CDR3: CASSFTLSSYNEQFF
DNA: TGTGCCAGCAGTTTTACACTAAGCTCCTACAATGAGCAGTTCTTC

J: TRBJ2-5
size: NA
D: TRBD2
V: TRBV4-2
CDR3: CASSPAGERQETQYF
DNA: TGTGCCAGCAGCCCGGCGGGAGAACGCCAAGAGACCCAGTACTTC

J: TRBJ1-4
size: NA
D: TRBD1
V: TRBV4-3
CDR3: CASSQDVTGAEKLFF
DNA: TGCGCCAGCAGCCAAGATGTGACAGGGGCTGAAAAACTGTTTTTT

J: TRBJ1-1
size: NA
D: NA
V: TRBV28
CDR3: CASSLWGEAFF
DNA: TGTGCCAGCAGTTTATGGGGTGAAGCTTTCTTT

J: TRBJ1-2
size: NA
D: TRBD1
V: TRBV7-2
CDR3: CASSSTGGSGYTF
DNA: TGTGCCAGCAGCTCTACAGGGGGCTCTGGCTACACCTTC

J: TRBJ1-1
size: NA
D: NA
V: TRBV7-2
CDR3: CASSLTTANTEAFF
DNA: TGTGCCAGCAGCTTAACCACAGCGAACACTGAAGCTTTCTTT

J: TRBJ2-1
size: once
D: TRBD2
V: TRBV9
CDR3: CASSVSGGPDEQFF
DNA: TGTGCCAGCAGCGTATCGGGAGGGCCGGATGAGCAGTTCTTC

J: TRBJ2-7
size: NA
D: NA
V: TRBV7-2
CDR3: CASTFPGLYEQYF
DNA: TGTGCCAGCACCTTTCCCGGGCTCTACGAGCAGTACTTC

J: TRBJ1-2
size: NA
D: NA
V: TRBV14
CDR3: CASSQDQSRGPINYGYTF
DNA: TGTGCCAGCAGCCAAGATCAGTCCAGGGGCCCGATTAACTATGGCTACACCTTC

J: TRBJ1-5
size: once
D: TRBD1
V: TRBV28
CDR3: CASSLGTGLYQPQHF
DNA: TGTGCCAGCAGTTTAGGGACAGGGCTTTATCAGCCCCAGCATTTT